This entry is about one T cell receptor beta chain. PCR used 60 Vbeta primers and 13 Jbeta primers. Using immunoSEQ multiplex PCR, the repertoire was profiled, and TCRdb retains in-frame clones only, with some absent. The sample has about 160,000 clones; over 70% are singletons. CDR1 is SGHRS, CDR2 YFSETQ, per germline. V shed 4 bases, J shed 9 bases, and the junction held 12 bases outside the gene matches. The CDR3 is made up of 15 amino acids. The data were obtained in a study of cytomegalovirus exposure and HLA in healthy donors. The gene calls are TRBV5-1 and TRBJ2-7; TRBD1 matches at 11 bases. This TCR was sampled from a woman between 18 and 30 years old in good health and CMV-seronegative. What was sequenced was PBMCs. The CDR3 region is CASSPRTGGGVGQYF. The CDR3 nucleotides read TGCGCCAGCAGCCCCCGGACAGGGGGCGGGGTTGGGCAGTACTTC. The full variable domain, in which reference TRBV5-1 and TRBJ2-7 provide the parts outside the CDR3, is KAGVTQTPRYLIKTRGQQVTLSCSPISGHRSVSWYQQTPGQGLQFLFEYFSETQRNKGNFPGRFSGRQFSNSRSEMNVSTLELGDSALYLCASSPRTGGGVGQYFGPGTRLTVT.